This TCR beta chain is drawn from a study of shared clonotypes between healthy human individuals. General study findings and limits: The study found roughly 5% of naive CD4 clonotypes shared across four donors. Estimated richness values were generally larger in naive subsets than in memory subsets. Researchers sampled blood only, noting tissue repertoires likely differ.

CDR3 size: 14 residues. Trimming shortened V by 5 bases and J by 7 bases, and 17 bases separated the two germline ends. Germline CDR1 and CDR2: SEHNR and FQNEAQ (reference sequence). Remarks on this clone: Its matching antigen is unknown.

The method was immunoSEQ multiplex PCR; TCRdb's version includes in-frame clones alone and lacks a portion of them. The data show approximately 700,000 clones, around 78% seen once. The sample comprised memory CD4+ T cells sorted from blood. Subset meaning: CD45RA-negative fraction. The V call is TRBV7-9, the J call TRBJ1-2; D remains ambiguous. This sequence was found in a woman between 25 and 40 years old in good health. DNA for the CDR3: TGTGCCAGCAGCATGGACCGCACGTCGGGTGGCTACACCTTC. Translation: CASSMDRTSGGYTF. Together with reference TRBV7-9 and TRBJ1-2, the CDR3 gives the full variable domain: DTGVSQNPRHKITKRGQNVTFRCDPISEHNRLYWYRQTLGQGPEFLTYFQNEAQLEKSRLLSDRFSAERPKGSFSTLEIQRTEQGDSAMYLCASSMDRTSGGYTFGSGTRLTVV.